This passage covers 10 T cell receptor beta chains from one sample sequenced in a study of cytomegalovirus exposure and HLA in healthy donors. The study ran its PCR with 60 Vbeta and 13 Jbeta primers. Method: immunoSEQ multiplex PCR; TCRdb's copy keeps in-frame clones and lacks some. Of 45,000 to 60,000 clones listed, around three quarters are singletons. The specimen was PBMCs. The receptor source for this set is a man aged 25 to 45 in good health and CMV-seropositive.

This sequence joins TRBV5-1 and TRBJ2-3, with 9 bases aligning to TRBD1. The CDR3 covers 15 residues. From germline, CDR1 is SGHRS and CDR2 YFSETQ. The junction had 4 bases not matched to a gene; V was cut back by 4 bases and J by 1 base. The CDR3 nucleotides are TGCGCCAGCAGCCAGCGGGACAGGGGCACAGATACGCAGTATTTT. Translating it yields CASSQRDRGTDTQYF.

The rearrangement links TRBV28 to TRBJ1-5, with 8 bases that match TRBD1. With 6 bases clipped from V and 4 bases from J, the junction kept 8 bases outside the gene matches. Germline CDR1 MDHEN, CDR2 SYDVKM. This CDR3 has 15 amino acids. The CDR3 sequence: CASSPTGTGNQPQHF. The CDR3 DNA is TGTGCCAGCAGCCCTACCGGGACAGGTAATCAGCCCCAGCATTTT.

The chain recombines TRBV28 with TRBJ2-5; TRBD2 matches 7 bases. CDR1 and CDR2 (germline): MDHEN, SYDVKM. The CDR3 length is 17 residues. The trim removed 6 bases at V and 2 bases at J, leaving 15 bases unmatched. The DNA for the CDR3 is TGTGCCAGCAGCTGGAGGGGAGGGGCCCCCGAACAAGAGACCCAGTACTTC. Translating gives CASSWRGGAPEQETQYF.

The DNA for the CDR3 is TGTGCCAGCACCGACAGGGCTAGCACAGATACGCAGTATTTT. It is translated as CASTDRASTDTQYF. The chain has TRBV7-2 and TRBJ2-3; 7 bases are a match to TRBD1. Trimming removed 7 bases from V and 0 bases from J; junction bases left unmatched: 4. This CDR3 has 14 residues. Germline CDR1 and CDR2: SGHTA and FQGNSA.

The V and J genes are TRBV6-5 and TRBJ2-7, with 8 nucleotides matching TRBD1. The ends lost 5 bases at V and 1 base at J; junction bases unmatched: 7. CDR1 and CDR2 (germline): MNHEY, SVGAGI. CDR3 length equals 15 residues. CDR3 sequence reads: CASSPPGTGSYEQYF. The CDR3 bases are TGTGCCAGCAGTCCCCCGGGGACAGGTTCCTACGAGCAGTACTTC.

This clone was picked up one time. CDR3 sequence (DNA): TGTGCCAGCAGCTTGGTACTCGGACAGATTATCTCTGGAAACACCATATATTTT. It translates to CASSLVLGQIISGNTIYF. The chain has TRBV5-5 and TRBJ1-3; D perhaps matches TRBD1 (6 bases). The CDR3 contains 18 residues. Germline V CDR1 and CDR2: SGHKS, YYEKEE (reference sequence). The V end lost 0 bases, the J end lost 0 bases, and 16 bases lay between the germline ends.

V usage is TRBV27 and J usage is TRBJ2-1; 12 bases fit TRBD2. Trimming at V came to 4 bases and at J to 3 bases, leaving 7 bases not matched to a gene. The CDR3 has 17 residues. CDR1 and CDR2 from the germline V gene are MNHEY and SMNVEV (reference sequence). The CDR3 region has the DNA TGTGCCAGCAGTTCTCGGACTAGCGGGGATAACTACAATGAGCAGTTCTTC. Translating gives CASSSRTSGDNYNEQFF.

The V and J genes are TRBV6-1 and TRBJ1-5; no clear D gene. The CDR3 has 14 amino acids. With 7 bases removed from V and 2 bases from J, the gap between germline ends came to 12 bases. Germline CDR1 and CDR2: MNHNS and SASEGT. The CDR3 DNA follows: TGTGCCAGCAACAAAAGCGGGGGCAATCAGCCCCAGCATTTT. Residues: CASNKSGGNQPQHF.

The genes are TRBV11-2 and TRBJ2-7, with D possibly TRBD2 on 6 matching bases. Germline V lookup: CDR1 SGHAT, CDR2 FQNNGV. V was pared by 5 bases and J by 2 bases, with 13 bases between. The CDR3 loop spans 14 amino acids. The CDR3 DNA is TGTGCCAGCAGCCAAATTGGACTAACCTACGAGCAGTACTTC. Translation gives CASSQIGLTYEQYF.

This chain joins TRBV28 and TRBJ2-2, with D tentatively TRBD1 (6 bases). Germline CDR1 reads MDHEN; CDR2 reads SYDVKM. Between the trimmed V and J ends, which lost 4 bases and 6 bases, there was a span of 12 bases. The CDR3 contains 14 residues. The CDR3 here is CASSSQGVAGELFF. The CDR3 region has the DNA TGTGCCAGCAGTTCACAGGGAGTTGCCGGGGAGCTGTTTTTT.